One and the same sample provided the 3 T cell receptor beta chains below, sequenced in a study of beta chain features in type 1 diabetes. The authors reverse transcribed all of the isolated RNA, so sequencing captured expressed TCRB transcripts. Here immunoSEQ multiplex PCR was the method, and the copy in TCRdb shows in-frame clones only, minus some. Altogether some 250,000 clones are present, 25% to 30% being singletons, with the ten largest covering roughly 4%. The sample taken for sequencing was central memory CD4+ T cells from blood. These receptors were obtained from a man aged 25 to 45 in good health.

The CDR3 loop reads CASSLTSGNYNEQFF. CDR3 nucleotides: TGTGCCAGCAGCTTAACTAGCGGAAACTACAATGAGCAGTTCTTC. This chain joins TRBV7-9 and TRBJ2-1, with 8 bases aligning to TRBD2. This CDR3 contains 15 residues. With V trimmed by 2 bases and J by 3 bases, 3 bases remained unmatched. Germline lookup yields CDR1 SEHNR and CDR2 FQNEAQ (reference sequence).

This sequence joins TRBV7-9 and TRBJ2-2, with TRBD2 identical over 8 bases. The CDR3 spans 16 residues. Germline V gives CDR1 SEHNR, CDR2 FQNEAQ (reference sequence). Trimming removed 5 bases from V and 2 bases from J; junction bases left unmatched: 7. The DNA for the CDR3 is TGTGCCAGCAGCCTTGGGAGCGGGGGCAACACCGGGGAGCTGTTTTTT. Translation: CASSLGSGGNTGELFF.

The chain couples TRBV30 to TRBJ1-2; D might be TRBD1 (5 bases). The CDR3 covers 15 residues. V was cut by 1 base and J by 4 bases, with 16 bases left in between. Per the germline V gene, CDR1 is GTSNPN and CDR2 is SVGIG (reference sequence). The DNA for the CDR3 is TGTGCCTGGAGTGGGCATTTGAGGGACCTCTATGGCTACACCTTC. Translated: CAWSGHLRDLYGYTF. Using reference TRBV30 and TRBJ1-2 for the parts outside the CDR3, the full variable domain is SQTIHQWPATLVQPVGSPLSLECTVEGTSNPNLYWYRQAAGRGLQLLFYSVGIGQISSEVPQNLSASRPQDRQFILSSKKLLLSDSGFYLCAWSGHLRDLYGYTFGSGTRLTVV.